This T cell receptor beta chain was identified in a study of T-cell memory formation after mild COVID-19. Study-level points and caveats: Shrinking CD4+ clones resided mostly in CM and EM, and CD8+ ones in EMRA. CD4+ bias marked clones expanding day 15 to 37, unlike balanced contracting clones.

This clonotype occurred a few times. Its target is not known. TCRdb itself ran the 5' RACE reads through MiXCR, one entry per CDR3 protein. This table holds nearly 110,000 distinct CDR3 sequences, about 15% found once. Sequencing used PBMCs or a T cell subset sorted from them (not recorded which). The clonotype was recovered from an adult woman who had mild COVID-19 (a few samples of this study predate the infection). Cell type and time point are not known.

This CDR3 reads CASSPTGMWQPQHF. DNA of the CDR3: TGTGCCAGCAGCCCTACAGGGATGTGGCAGCCCCAGCATTTT. The chain has TRBV7-2 and TRBJ1-5; D possibly corresponds to TRBD1 (6 bases). The CDR3 extends over 14 amino acids. Trimming pared 5 bases from V and 7 bases from J, leaving 15 bases between. Germline CDR1 and CDR2: SGHTA and FQGNSA.